The clone carrying this T cell receptor (beta chain) was counted many times. From RNA transcripts, TCR beta CDR3 regions were amplified. HTBI primers were employed in a first-round RT-PCR of the TCR CDR3. TCRdb analysed the multiplex PCR reads with MiXCR anew, one entry per CDR3 protein. The sample yields 300,000 to 400,000 distinct CDR3 sequences, roughly 23% seen once. The germline V gene encodes CDR1 SEHNR and CDR2 FQNEAQ (reference sequence). The CDR3 is 16 residues long. Trimming took 0 bases from V and 4 from J; bases not matched to a gene: 6. These data are taken from a study of T cells in Graves' hyperthyroidism and ophthalmopathy.

Sequencing used blood. The genes are TRBV7-9 and TRBJ1-5; 7 positions agree with TRBD1. The source is a woman aged 45-59 years with Graves' hyperthyroidism. CDR3 DNA sequence: TGTGCCAGCAGCTTAGCGCGGGGGACAGCTAATCAGCCCCAGCATTTT. This sequence encodes CASSLARGTANQPQHF.